This T cell receptor (beta chain) is drawn from a study of OX40 agonist ivuxolimab in advanced cancers. On the study more broadly: Three patients showed partial responses: one hepatocellular carcinoma and two cutaneous melanoma cases.

The assay was immunoSEQ multiplex PCR, and TCRdb's table has in-frame clones only and misses some. The table shows about 84,000 clones, with approximately 89% occurring only once. This CDR3 contains 15 residues. V was shortened by 4 bases and J by 4 bases, with 17 bases between the two germline ends. The germline CDR1 and CDR2 sequences are SGHDT and YYEEEE. The sample was CD4+ or CD8+ T cells sorted from blood, taken in a trial of the OX40 agonist ivuxolimab. V and J are TRBV5-6 and TRBJ1-1; D gene unclear. This TCR came from an adult with an advanced solid tumor such as melanoma, head and neck, liver or kidney cancer. The CDR3 region is CASSPLDRAFTEAFF. The CDR3 nucleotides are TGTGCCAGCAGCCCCCTTGATCGGGCCTTCACTGAAGCTTTCTTT.